Detailed here is one T cell receptor beta chain. The target antigen is unknown. The sample originates from a study of T cell responses to AZD1222 COVID-19 vaccine. CDR1 and CDR2 from the germline V gene are SEHNR and FQNEAQ (reference sequence). CDR3 length: 16 residues. The V gene lost 7 bases and the J gene lost 2 bases, with 18 bases spanning the gap. Generated by immunoSEQ multiplex PCR, the TCRdb table keeps only in-frame clones and is missing some. The sample yields 110,000 to 150,000 clones, 85% to 90% seen once. Study-level findings and limits: Variant regions that are unmutated are reportedly the target of nearly half of spike-specific TCRs. Spike-specific TCR depth and breadth grew after two AZD1222 doses. Baseline seropositives among AZD1222 recipients totaled only 5 to 7. The study found vaccine-associated CD4 TCRs spanning spike, dominant at 160-218 and 743-854.

The chain carries TRBV7-9 and TRBJ2-1; D might be TRBD1 or TRBD2, each matching 5 bases. The receptor comes from an adult who received the AZD1222 COVID-19 vaccine. Here the sequenced sample was peripheral blood, taken 28 days after the second AZD1222 dose. For the CDR3, the DNA is TGTGCCAGCATTCAAGGGACGGGGCTGACCTACAATGAGCAGTTCTTC. Encoded protein: CASIQGTGLTYNEQFF.